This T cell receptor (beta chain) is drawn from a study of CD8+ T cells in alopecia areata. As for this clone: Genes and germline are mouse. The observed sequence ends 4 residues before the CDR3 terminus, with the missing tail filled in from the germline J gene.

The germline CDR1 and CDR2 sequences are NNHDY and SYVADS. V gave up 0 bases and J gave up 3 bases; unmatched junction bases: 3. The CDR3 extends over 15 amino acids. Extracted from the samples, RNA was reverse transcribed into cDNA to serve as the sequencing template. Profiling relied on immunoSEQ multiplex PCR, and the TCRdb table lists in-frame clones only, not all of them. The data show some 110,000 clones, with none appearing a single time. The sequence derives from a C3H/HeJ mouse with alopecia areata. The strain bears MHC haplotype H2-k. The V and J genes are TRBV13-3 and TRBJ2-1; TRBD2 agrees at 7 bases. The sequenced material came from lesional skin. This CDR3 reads CASSDALGSYAEQFF. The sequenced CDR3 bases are TGTGCCAGCAGTGATGCACTGGGGTCCTATGCT.